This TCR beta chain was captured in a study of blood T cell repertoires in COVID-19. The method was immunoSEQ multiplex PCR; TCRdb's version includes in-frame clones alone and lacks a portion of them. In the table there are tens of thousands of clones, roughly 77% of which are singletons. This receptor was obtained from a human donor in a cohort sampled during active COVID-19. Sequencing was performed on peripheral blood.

The CDR3 loop reads CASSADSSPYEQYF. The CDR3 region has the DNA TGTGCCAGCAGCGCGGACAGCTCTCCCTACGAGCAGTACTTC. This chain joins TRBV5-4 and TRBJ2-7; D possibly corresponds to TRBD1 (6 bases). The CDR3 length is 14 residues. Germline values: CDR1 SGHNT, CDR2 YYREEE (reference sequence). Deletions cut 4 bases from V and 2 bases from J, with 13 bases between.